The 11 T cell receptor beta chains reported below all come from one sample, sequenced in a study of human T cells and chemical hapten exposure. Stated time point: patch test 1, 2 weeks after DPC sensitization. The treatment here: therapeutic diphenylcyclopropenone sensitization with weekly scalp DPC. Each CDR3 protein is one row after TCRdb ran MiXCR on the RACE reads. The profile shows around 190,000 distinct CDR3 sequences, around 22% of them singletons. The starting material was whole blood, obtained in connection with sensitization to the hapten diphenylcyclopropenone (DPC). The source of these receptors is a woman between 50 and 59 years old with alopecia areata. Some clones in this sample may be carry-over from other donors' samples.

This clonotype was seen a handful of times. The chain carries TRBV29-1 and TRBJ1-4, with D unclear. The CDR3 runs 14 residues. V lost 4 bases and J lost 8, with 17 bases in between. Germline V gene sequence: CDR1 SQVTM, CDR2 ANQGSEA. Here the CDR3 reads CSVVLGISGEKLFF. DNA for the CDR3: TGCAGCGTTGTTCTGGGGATAAGTGGAGAAAAACTGTTTTTT. Full variable domain (rest looked up from reference TRBV29-1 and TRBJ1-4): SAVISQKPSRDICQRGTSLTIQCQVDSQVTMMFWYRQQPGQSLTLIATANQGSEATYESGFVIDKFPISRPNLTFSTLTVSNMSPEDSSIYLCSVVLGISGEKLFFGSGTQLSVL.

The V call is TRBV5-6, the J call TRBJ1-5, with no clear D. V was clipped by 4 bases and J by 5 bases, with 28 bases between them. CDR3 size: 19 residues. The germline gives CDR1 SGHDT, CDR2 YYEEEE. CDR3 nucleotide sequence: TGTGCCAGCAGCCTAAAGAGTTTTCCCGGCGTTGGGTCCTATCAGCCCCAGCATTTT. It specifies CASSLKSFPGVGSYQPQHF.

Turning to this clonotype: The junction departs from germline at one end; a sequencing error may be responsible. CDR3: CASSYSSQETQYF. The CDR3 region has the DNA TGTGCTAGCAGCTATTCGAGCCAAGAGACCCAGTACTTC. The chain recombines TRBV7-7 with TRBJ2-5; D unclear. CDR1 is SSHAT, CDR2 FNYEAQ, per germline (reference sequence). CDR3 length: 13 residues.

This clonotype was seen a few times. This rearrangement joins TRBV7-9 to TRBJ2-1; 8 bases are a match to TRBD1. The V gene end was trimmed by 4 bases and the J gene end by 0 bases; junction bases not matched to a gene: 8. This CDR3 has 17 amino acids. Germline values: CDR1 SEHNR, CDR2 FQNEAQ (reference sequence). The chain's CDR3 is CASSSRGQAPSYNEQFF. Here the CDR3 DNA reads TGTGCCAGCAGCTCCAGGGGGCAAGCGCCCTCCTACAATGAGCAGTTCTTC.

This clonotype was found a few times. The V gene is TRBV11-2, the J gene TRBJ1-6; D is uncertain. The CDR3 is made up of 12 amino acids. V shed 7 bases and J shed 9 bases, with 10 bases lying between them. In germline, CDR1 is SGHAT, CDR2 FQNNGV. The CDR3 loop reads CASNSGSSPLHF. The CDR3 DNA follows: TGTGCCAGCAATAGTGGTAGTTCACCCCTCCACTTT. Filled out from reference TRBV11-2 and TRBJ1-6, the complete variable domain reads EAGVAQSPRYKIIEKRQSVAFWCNPISGHATLYWYQQILGQGPKLLIQFQNNGVVDDSQLPKDRFSAERLKGVDSTLKIQPAKLEDSAVYLCASNSGSSPLHFGNGTRLTVT.

The chain carries TRBV29-1 and TRBJ1-1, with 7 bases identical to TRBD1. Germline assignment: CDR1 SQVTM and CDR2 ANQGSEA. CDR3 size: 13 residues. Trimming cost V 5 bases and J 2 bases; bases outside gene matches: 5. This chain's CDR3 is CSVRGQPNTEAFF. The CDR3 coding sequence is TGCAGCGTTAGGGGACAGCCTAACACTGAAGCTTTCTTT.

The chain is built from TRBV29-1 and TRBJ1-4; D not certain. Germline lookup yields CDR1 SQVTM and CDR2 ANQGSEA. The CDR3 has 14 residues. Trimming stripped 7 bases from V and 5 bases from J, with 17 bases between. This chain's CDR3 is CSAWMREPNEKLFF. As DNA, the CDR3 is TGCAGCGCTTGGATGAGGGAGCCAAATGAAAAACTGTTTTTT.

The genes are TRBV2 and TRBJ2-5, with 8 bases aligning to TRBD1. The CDR3 is made up of 14 amino acids. Unmatched junction bases numbered 3, after V lost 4 bases and J lost 2 bases. Looked up from germline, CDR1 is SNHLY and CDR2 is FYNNEI. CDR3 DNA sequence: TGTGCCAGCAGTGTACGACAGGGGCAAGAGACCCAGTACTTC. It specifies CASSVRQGQETQYF.

This clonotype was seen a few times. The chain is built from TRBV5-6 and TRBJ2-2; D unresolved. V was shortened by 10 bases and J by 5 bases, with 12 bases between the two germline ends. Germline V gives CDR1 SGHDT, CDR2 YYEEEE. There are 12 residues in the CDR3. The DNA for the CDR3 is TGTGCCTCTCAAGGAGTAACCGGGGAGCTGTTTTTT. This codes for CASQGVTGELFF.

This clonotype was detected only once. The rearrangement uses TRBV20-1 and TRBJ2-7; TRBD2 matches at 9 bases. With 4 bases clipped from V and 2 bases from J, the junction kept 3 bases outside the gene matches. This CDR3 is built from 13 residues. Germline CDR1 reads DFQATT; CDR2 reads SNEGSKA (reference sequence). The CDR3 sequence: CSATTSGTYEQYF. For the CDR3, the DNA is TGCAGTGCTACGACTAGCGGCACCTACGAGCAGTACTTC.

This chain uses TRBV29-1 with TRBJ1-2, with D possibly TRBD1 on 5 matching bases. V was pared by 3 bases and J by 0 bases, with 14 bases between. The CDR3 is made up of 15 amino acids. The germline gives CDR1 SQVTM, CDR2 ANQGSEA. The CDR3: CSVDIWGRSNYGYTF. The DNA for the CDR3 is TGCAGCGTTGATATTTGGGGCAGATCTAACTATGGCTACACCTTC.